Listed below are T cell receptor beta chains from one sample, sequenced in a study of identifying expanded T cells in peripheral blood. Here immunoSEQ multiplex PCR was the method, and the copy in TCRdb shows in-frame clones only, minus some. The data contain about 58,000 clones, roughly nine tenths of them singletons. Material: blood. All receptors come from a person aged 18 to 70 in good health. The CDR3 runs from the conserved cysteine through the conserved F or W. Fields, in order: clone size, D gene, CDR3 length, J gene, V gene, CDR3 DNA, CDR3 protein. A D gene is named only where the DNA matches it firmly. Clone size is shown for a subset of rows, as once, few, many or a class of expanded clone.

clone size: .
D gene: .
CDR3 length: 15
J gene: TRBJ1-6
V gene: TRBV5-4
CDR3 DNA: TGTGCCAGCGCGCGGGGAAAAAACGATAATTCACCCCTCCACTTT
CDR3 protein: CASARGKNDNSPLHF

clone size: .
D gene: TRBD1
CDR3 length: 13
J gene: TRBJ1-4
V gene: TRBV29-1
CDR3 DNA: TGCAGCGTTCAGGGACAGGGGAATGAAAAACTGTTTTTT
CDR3 protein: CSVQGQGNEKLFF

clone size: .
D gene: .
CDR3 length: 12
J gene: TRBJ1-6
V gene: TRBV30
CDR3 DNA: TGTGCCTGGGGTCAGGCTCGGGGGCCCCTCCACTTT
CDR3 protein: CAWGQARGPLHF

clone size: .
D gene: .
CDR3 length: 14
J gene: TRBJ2-7
V gene: TRBV14
CDR3 DNA: TGTGCCAGCAGCCCCTGGGGCGGCTCCTACGAGCAGTACTTC
CDR3 protein: CASSPWGGSYEQYF

clone size: once
D gene: .
CDR3 length: 10
J gene: TRBJ2-3
V gene: TRBV20-1
CDR3 DNA: TGCAGTGCCGATCGGGATACGCAGTATTTT
CDR3 protein: CSADRDTQYF

clone size: once
D gene: .
CDR3 length: 13
J gene: TRBJ2-2
V gene: TRBV10-3
CDR3 DNA: TGTGCCATACGGACAGAAAACACCGGGGAGCTGTTTTTT
CDR3 protein: CAIRTENTGELFF

clone size: .
D gene: .
CDR3 length: 12
J gene: TRBJ1-2
V gene: TRBV4-3
CDR3 DNA: TGCGCCAGCAGCCAAATGGGGTATGGCTACACCTTC
CDR3 protein: CASSQMGYGYTF

clone size: once
D gene: .
CDR3 length: 16
J gene: TRBJ1-1
V gene: TRBV4-1
CDR3 DNA: TGCGCCAGCAGCCAAGATTTGGGGAGGGGTCGCACTGAAGCTTTCTTT
CDR3 protein: CASSQDLGRGRTEAFF

clone size: .
D gene: .
CDR3 length: 17
J gene: TRBJ1-3
V gene: TRBV5-6
CDR3 DNA: TGTGCCAGCAGCTCCCCGGCGGTCCCAGACTCTGGAAACACCATATATTTT
CDR3 protein: CASSSPAVPDSGNTIYF

clone size: once
D gene: .
CDR3 length: 13
J gene: TRBJ2-7
V gene: TRBV5-5
CDR3 DNA: TGTGCCAGCAGCTTGGCCCTAGCCTACGAGCAGTACTTC
CDR3 protein: CASSLALAYEQYF

clone size: few
D gene: .
CDR3 length: 14
J gene: TRBJ1-2
V gene: TRBV10-3
CDR3 DNA: TGTGCCATCCGAGTGAGCTTACCCTTCTATGGCTACACCTTC
CDR3 protein: CAIRVSLPFYGYTF

clone size: .
D gene: TRBD1
CDR3 length: 15
J gene: TRBJ2-7
V gene: TRBV5-4
CDR3 DNA: TGTGCCAGCAGCTTAGGGACAGGGGAAGGTTACGAGCAGTACTTC
CDR3 protein: CASSLGTGEGYEQYF

clone size: .
D gene: TRBD1
CDR3 length: 15
J gene: TRBJ1-2
V gene: TRBV6-5
CDR3 DNA: TGTGCCAGCAGTCGCGGACAGGATCTAAGCTATGGCTACACCTTC
CDR3 protein: CASSRGQDLSYGYTF

clone size: .
D gene: .
CDR3 length: 16
J gene: TRBJ1-1
V gene: TRBV4-3
CDR3 DNA: TGCGCCAGCAGCCAAACGAGGGGGAGGAAAGGCACTGAAGCTTTCTTT
CDR3 protein: CASSQTRGRKGTEAFF

clone size: .
D gene: .
CDR3 length: 16
J gene: TRBJ1-4
V gene: TRBV28
CDR3 DNA: TGTGCCAGCAGTTTAAGGAGATCAGGGAGGGACGAAAAACTGTTTTTT
CDR3 protein: CASSLRRSGRDEKLFF

clone size: .
D gene: .
CDR3 length: 14
J gene: TRBJ2-1
V gene: TRBV6-6
CDR3 DNA: TGTGCCAGCAGCCCCGGGATTCAGGGTCATGAGCAGTTCTTC
CDR3 protein: CASSPGIQGHEQFF

clone size: .
D gene: .
CDR3 length: 16
J gene: TRBJ2-7
V gene: TRBV18
CDR3 DNA: TGTGCCAGCTCTCAAGGTGCTCCCGGAGCGTCCTACGAGCAGTACTTC
CDR3 protein: CASSQGAPGASYEQYF

clone size: .
D gene: .
CDR3 length: 17
J gene: TRBJ1-2
V gene: TRBV11-2
CDR3 DNA: TGTGCCAGCAGCCCACGGGCAGGCCGACAACCTAACTATGGCTACACCTTC
CDR3 protein: CASSPRAGRQPNYGYTF

clone size: .
D gene: TRBD1
CDR3 length: 15
J gene: TRBJ2-1
V gene: TRBV15
CDR3 DNA: TGTGCCACCAGCAGGGGTCGGGACAGTTACAATGAGCAGTTCTTC
CDR3 protein: CATSRGRDSYNEQFF

clone size: .
D gene: TRBD2
CDR3 length: 15
J gene: TRBJ2-7
V gene: TRBV4-2
CDR3 DNA: TGTGCCAGCAGCCCAATAGCGGGAGTAATAGACGAGCAGTACTTC
CDR3 protein: CASSPIAGVIDEQYF

clone size: .
D gene: .
CDR3 length: 14
J gene: TRBJ2-2
V gene: TRBV9
CDR3 DNA: TGTGCCAGCAGCGGGGACACGCTCACCGGGGAGCTGTTTTTT
CDR3 protein: CASSGDTLTGELFF

clone size: .
D gene: .
CDR3 length: 13
J gene: TRBJ1-2
V gene: TRBV21-1
CDR3 DNA: TGTGCCAGCAGCCCAACCAAGGGCTATGGCTACACCTTC
CDR3 protein: CASSPTKGYGYTF

clone size: few
D gene: .
CDR3 length: 15
J gene: TRBJ2-5
V gene: TRBV6-5
CDR3 DNA: TGTGCCAGCAGTTACTCGAGTGTAACCAAAGAGACCCAGTACTTC
CDR3 protein: CASSYSSVTKETQYF

clone size: .
D gene: TRBD1
CDR3 length: 14
J gene: TRBJ1-3
V gene: TRBV9
CDR3 DNA: TGTGCCAGCGGGACAGGGAACTCCGGAAACACCATATATTTT
CDR3 protein: CASGTGNSGNTIYF

clone size: few
D gene: TRBD1
CDR3 length: 16
J gene: TRBJ2-1
V gene: TRBV2
CDR3 DNA: TGTGCCAGCAGTGGGACCGGGACAGTACGCTACAATGAGCAGTTCTTC
CDR3 protein: CASSGTGTVRYNEQFF

clone size: .
D gene: TRBD2
CDR3 length: 17
J gene: TRBJ2-1
V gene: TRBV4-3
CDR3 DNA: TGCGCCAGCAGCCAACATTCCGGGACTAGCGGGGCGGGGGAGCAGTTCTTC
CDR3 protein: CASSQHSGTSGAGEQFF

clone size: .
D gene: .
CDR3 length: 13
J gene: TRBJ1-1
V gene: TRBV29-1
CDR3 DNA: TGCAGCGTTGAGAAGGACGTGAACACTGAAGCTTTCTTT
CDR3 protein: CSVEKDVNTEAFF

clone size: once
D gene: .
CDR3 length: 16
J gene: TRBJ1-2
V gene: TRBV6-5
CDR3 DNA: TGTGCCAGCAGTTACTCGAATACAGGGCTGGGCTATGGCTACACCTTC
CDR3 protein: CASSYSNTGLGYGYTF

clone size: .
D gene: .
CDR3 length: 13
J gene: TRBJ2-1
V gene: TRBV25-1
CDR3 DNA: TGTGCCAGCAGTGAATATCACAGCAATGAGCAGTTCTTC
CDR3 protein: CASSEYHSNEQFF

clone size: .
D gene: TRBD1
CDR3 length: 18
J gene: TRBJ1-5
V gene: TRBV28
CDR3 DNA: TGTGCCGCCAGCATGTGGGGGGACAGGGTTGATAGCAATCAGCCCCAGCATTTT
CDR3 protein: CAASMWGDRVDSNQPQHF

clone size: .
D gene: .
CDR3 length: 17
J gene: TRBJ1-1
V gene: TRBV7-2
CDR3 DNA: TGTGCCAGCAGCTTAGCGCAAAGCCGAGTGGCGAAGACTGAAGCTTTCTTT
CDR3 protein: CASSLAQSRVAKTEAFF

clone size: .
D gene: .
CDR3 length: 17
J gene: TRBJ2-3
V gene: TRBV19
CDR3 DNA: TGTGCCAGTAGTATAGATTCGTTCCGGGGGGCCAAAGATACGCAGTATTTT
CDR3 protein: CASSIDSFRGAKDTQYF

clone size: .
D gene: .
CDR3 length: 14
J gene: TRBJ2-2
V gene: TRBV28
CDR3 DNA: TGTGCCAGCAGTCCAGAACTCAGGGGCCGGGAGCTGTTTTTT
CDR3 protein: CASSPELRGRELFF

clone size: .
D gene: .
CDR3 length: 12
J gene: TRBJ2-7
V gene: TRBV13
CDR3 DNA: TGTGCCAGCAGTCCAAGCTCCTACGAGCAGTACTTC
CDR3 protein: CASSPSSYEQYF

clone size: .
D gene: TRBD1
CDR3 length: 15
J gene: TRBJ1-1
V gene: TRBV19
CDR3 DNA: TGTGCCAGTAGTAAGGACAGGGGGGGGAACACTGAAGCTTTCTTT
CDR3 protein: CASSKDRGGNTEAFF

clone size: .
D gene: .
CDR3 length: 17
J gene: TRBJ2-7
V gene: TRBV10-3
CDR3 DNA: TGTGCCATCAGTGAGTCTGGCGGGGACAGTCGTCTCTACGAGCAGTACTTC
CDR3 protein: CAISESGGDSRLYEQYF

clone size: .
D gene: TRBD2
CDR3 length: 15
J gene: TRBJ2-7
V gene: TRBV6-6
CDR3 DNA: TGTGCCAGCAGTTACATAGCGGGATTCCTCTACGAGCAGTACTTC
CDR3 protein: CASSYIAGFLYEQYF

clone size: .
D gene: TRBD2
CDR3 length: 16
J gene: TRBJ2-1
V gene: TRBV11-2
CDR3 DNA: TGTGCCAGCTGTCGACTAGCGGGCAGGATGGGCAATGAGCAGTTCTTC
CDR3 protein: CASCRLAGRMGNEQFF

clone size: .
D gene: .
CDR3 length: 12
J gene: TRBJ1-3
V gene: TRBV6-5
CDR3 DNA: TGTGCCAGCAGAACAGCCGACAACACCATATATTTT
CDR3 protein: CASRTADNTIYF

clone size: .
D gene: .
CDR3 length: 14
J gene: TRBJ2-7
V gene: TRBV28
CDR3 DNA: TGTGCCAGCAGTTTGTCCGGGGCCGATAACGAGCAGTACTTC
CDR3 protein: CASSLSGADNEQYF

clone size: once
D gene: .
CDR3 length: 16
J gene: TRBJ2-5
V gene: TRBV9
CDR3 DNA: TGTGCCAGCAGCGTAAGTCCGGGCCTAGCGCAAGAGACCCAGTACTTC
CDR3 protein: CASSVSPGLAQETQYF

clone size: .
D gene: TRBD1
CDR3 length: 18
J gene: TRBJ2-6
V gene: TRBV7-2
CDR3 DNA: TGTGCCAGCAGCCCGAGGACAGGGGGCCTTGCTGGGGCCAACGTCCTGACTTTC
CDR3 protein: CASSPRTGGLAGANVLTF

clone size: .
D gene: .
CDR3 length: 13
J gene: TRBJ2-7
V gene: TRBV19
CDR3 DNA: TGTGCCAGTAGTCCCTGGCTAGGTTACGAGCAGTACTTC
CDR3 protein: CASSPWLGYEQYF

clone size: .
D gene: TRBD1
CDR3 length: 15
J gene: TRBJ2-3
V gene: TRBV10-3
CDR3 DNA: TGTGCCACCGCGCTAAGACAGGGGGCAGGAGATACGCAGTATTTT
CDR3 protein: CATALRQGAGDTQYF